One sample yielded the 10 T cell receptor beta chains listed below, sequenced in a study of blood T cell repertoires in COVID-19. TCRdb's table, derived via immunoSEQ multiplex PCR, lists solely in-frame clones and lacks some. The profile covers about 250,000 clones, with more than 80% appearing a single time and over 2% taken by the ten largest. Sequencing used PBMCs or T cells enriched from blood (not recorded which). These receptor sequences come from a woman between 18 and 29 years old who had recovered from COVID-19.

The chain carries TRBV4-1 and TRBJ1-4; D ambiguous. Germline values: CDR1 MGHRA, CDR2 YSYEKL. Trimming stripped 8 bases from V and 2 bases from J, with 15 bases between. This CDR3 is built from 15 residues. CDR3 loop: CASRTEGFTNEKLFF. In DNA form, the CDR3 reads TGCGCCAGCCGGACTGAGGGTTTTACTAATGAAAAACTGTTTTTT.

This chain joins TRBV7-8 and TRBJ1-2; maybe TRBD1 (5 bases). Germline CDR1 and CDR2: SGHVS and FQNEAQ. V was pared by 5 bases and J by 4 bases, with 17 bases between. This CDR3 is built from 15 residues. The CDR3 nucleotides read TGTGCCAGCAGCCCCCTAGGGCAGGGAGGCTATGGCTACACCTTC. Encoded protein: CASSPLGQGGYGYTF.

The J gene is TRBJ1-3, the V gene TRBV2; D is unresolved. CDR3 length: 13 amino acids. Trimming cost V 5 bases and J 3 bases, with 8 bases left between them. In germline, CDR1 is SNHLY, CDR2 FYNNEI. The CDR3 reads CASSPGVGNTIYF. CDR3 nucleotide sequence: TGTGCCAGCAGTCCCGGGGTTGGAAACACCATATATTTT.

The chain joins TRBV7-9 to TRBJ2-7, with 8 bases that match TRBD1. With 4 bases clipped from V and 5 bases from J, the junction kept 10 bases outside the gene matches. Germline assignment: CDR1 SEHNR and CDR2 FQNEAQ (reference sequence). The CDR3 runs 15 residues. The CDR3 region is CASSSGGQARHEQYF. CDR3 nucleotide sequence: TGTGCCAGCAGCTCCGGGGGACAGGCCCGACACGAGCAGTACTTC. Combining the CDR3 with reference TRBV7-9 and TRBJ2-7 gives the whole variable domain DTGVSQNPRHKITKRGQNVTFRCDPISEHNRLYWYRQTLGQGPEFLTYFQNEAQLEKSRLLSDRFSAERPKGSFSTLEIQRTEQGDSAMYLCASSSGGQARHEQYFGPGTRLTVT.

The chain is built from TRBV2 and TRBJ1-6, with D perhaps matching TRBD1 (5 bases). This CDR3 is 14 amino acids long. The germline V gene encodes CDR1 SNHLY and CDR2 FYNNEI. V was shortened by 3 bases and J by 9 bases, with 12 bases between the two germline ends. Here the CDR3 reads CASSDNRIGSPLHF. The CDR3 coding sequence is TGTGCCAGCAGTGACAACAGGATTGGTTCACCCCTCCACTTT.

This CDR3 is CASSPSGTQNTEAFF. DNA for the CDR3: TGCGCCAGCAGCCCTTCCGGGACACAGAACACTGAAGCTTTCTTT. The J gene is TRBJ1-1, the V gene TRBV5-1; D is perhaps TRBD1 (6 bases). This CDR3 is built from 15 residues. In germline, CDR1 is SGHRS, CDR2 YFSETQ. The V end lost 4 bases, the J end lost 1 base, and 14 bases lay between the germline ends.

V gene TRBV19 combines with J gene TRBJ1-6; 7 positions agree with TRBD1. The CDR3 runs 12 residues. V lost 5 bases and J lost 10; bases outside the gene matches: 2. Germline V gene data show CDR1 as LNHDA and CDR2 as SQIVND (reference sequence). This chain's CDR3 is CASSSQGSPLHF. CDR3 coding DNA: TGTGCCAGTAGTTCACAGGGGTCACCCCTCCACTTT. The full variable domain, completed using reference TRBV19 and TRBJ1-6, is DGGITQSPKYLFRKEGQNVTLSCEQNLNHDAMYWYRQDPGQGLRLIYYSQIVNDFQKGDIAEGYSVSREKKESFPLTVTSAQKNPTAFYLCASSSQGSPLHFGNGTRLTVT.

This clone has just one count. The V call is TRBV6-5, the J call TRBJ1-1; 8 bases align to TRBD1. The CDR3 loop spans 15 amino acids. V shed 8 bases, J shed 0 bases, and the junction held 8 bases outside the gene matches. Looked up from germline, CDR1 is MNHEY and CDR2 is SVGAGI. The CDR3 sequence: CASGQGALLNTEAFF. The CDR3 DNA follows: TGTGCCAGCGGGCAGGGGGCTCTCCTGAACACTGAAGCTTTCTTT.

V gene TRBV9 combines with J gene TRBJ2-7, with D possibly matching TRBD2 (6 bases). Germline V gene sequence: CDR1 SGDLS, CDR2 YYNGEE. V was shortened by 0 bases and J by 3 bases, with 13 bases between the two germline ends. The CDR3 extends over 15 amino acids. CDR3 DNA: TGTGCCAGCAGCGTAGACTTCGGGGGAAACTACGAGCAGTACTTC. Translated, it gives CASSVDFGGNYEQYF.

The chain has TRBV2 and TRBJ2-7; possibly TRBD2 for D (5 bases). V dropped 4 bases and J dropped 0 bases, with 13 bases sitting between them. Germline-derived CDR1 and CDR2 are SNHLY and FYNNEI. The CDR3 contains 15 residues. The CDR3 DNA follows: TGTGCCAGCAGTGCCTCGGCGAGGGCCTCCTACGAGCAGTACTTC. Encoded protein: CASSASARASYEQYF. Full variable domain (outside the CDR3, taken from reference TRBV2 and TRBJ2-7): EPEVTQTPSHQVTQMGQEVILRCVPISNHLYFYWYRQILGQKVEFLVSFYNNEISEKSEIFDDQFSVERPDGSNFTLKIRSTKLEDSAMYFCASSASARASYEQYFGPGTRLTVT.